This entry concerns a single TCR beta chain. The data belong to a study of control samples from healthy donors and cancer patients. The assay was immunoSEQ multiplex PCR, and TCRdb's table has in-frame clones only and misses some. This table has roughly 69,000 clones, 83% appearing once. This CDR3 has 15 amino acids. With 6 bases removed from V and 1 base from J, the gap between germline ends came to 15 bases. Germline CDR1 LGHDT, CDR2 YNNKEL (reference sequence). Sequencing used blood. The receptor's source is a man in his 60s in good health. This sequence joins TRBV3-1 (or the pseudogene TRBV3-2) and TRBJ1-1; a weak D match, TRBD1 (5 bases). DNA for the CDR3: TGTGCCAGCAGTCTAAGGCAGGGATCGAACACTGAAGCTTTCTTT. Encoded protein: CASSLRQGSNTEAFF.